The following is a T cell receptor (beta chain) sequence with its context. Its antigen is not identified. The sample belongs to a study of T cell repertoires in cytomegalovirus infection. TCRdb itself ran the reads through MiXCR, one entry per CDR3 protein. This table holds nearly 700,000 distinct CDR3 sequences, roughly a third found once. This CDR3 contains 15 residues. V lost 4 bases and J lost 1, with 15 bases in between. Per germline, CDR1 SGDLS and CDR2 YYNGEE. The chain couples TRBV9 to TRBJ2-7; no clear D. Sequenced here: cultured PBMCs, sampled from culture after CMV antigen stimulation. The TCR originated in a human donor in good health (CMV status not recorded). Some clones in this sample may be carry-over from other donors' samples. CDR3 DNA: TGTGCCAGCAGCCCCACCCGGGCGGTGTCCTACGAGCAGTACTTC. Translating gives CASSPTRAVSYEQYF.